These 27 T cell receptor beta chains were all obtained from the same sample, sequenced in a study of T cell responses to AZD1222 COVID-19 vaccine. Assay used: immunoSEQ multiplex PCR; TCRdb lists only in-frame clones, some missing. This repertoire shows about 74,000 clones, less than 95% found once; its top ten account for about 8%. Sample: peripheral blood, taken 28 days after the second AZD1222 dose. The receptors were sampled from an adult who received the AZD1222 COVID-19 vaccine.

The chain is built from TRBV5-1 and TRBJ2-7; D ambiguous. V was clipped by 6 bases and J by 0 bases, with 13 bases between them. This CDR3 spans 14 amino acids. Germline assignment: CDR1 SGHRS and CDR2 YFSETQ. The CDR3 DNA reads TGCGCCAGCAAGGATGGTCAGGCCTCCTACGAGCAGTACTTC. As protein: CASKDGQASYEQYF.

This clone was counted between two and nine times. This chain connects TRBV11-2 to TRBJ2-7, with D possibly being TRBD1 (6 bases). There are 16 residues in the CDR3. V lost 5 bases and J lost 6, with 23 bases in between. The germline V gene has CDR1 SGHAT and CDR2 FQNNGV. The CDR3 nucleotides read TGTGCCAGCAGCCATAGGGATCGGGCAGGGGAAGGCGAGCAGTACTTC. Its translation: CASSHRDRAGEGEQYF.

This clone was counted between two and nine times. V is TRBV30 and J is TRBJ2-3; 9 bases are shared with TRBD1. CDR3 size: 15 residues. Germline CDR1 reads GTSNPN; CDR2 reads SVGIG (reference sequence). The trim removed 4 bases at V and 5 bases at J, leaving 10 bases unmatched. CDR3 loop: CAWTPGTGKGDTQYF. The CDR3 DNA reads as TGTGCCTGGACCCCCGGGACAGGGAAAGGAGATACGCAGTATTTT.

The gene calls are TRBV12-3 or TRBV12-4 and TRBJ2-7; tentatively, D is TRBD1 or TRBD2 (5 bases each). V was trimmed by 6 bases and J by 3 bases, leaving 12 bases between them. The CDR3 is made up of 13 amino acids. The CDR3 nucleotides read TGTGCCAGCAGGACGGGACCCATCTACGAGCAGTACTTC. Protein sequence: CASRTGPIYEQYF.

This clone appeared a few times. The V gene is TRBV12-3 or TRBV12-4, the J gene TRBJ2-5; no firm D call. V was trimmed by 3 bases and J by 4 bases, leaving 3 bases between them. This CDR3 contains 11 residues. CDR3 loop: CASSFGETQYF. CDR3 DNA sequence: TGTGCCAGCAGTTTTGGAGAGACCCAGTACTTC.

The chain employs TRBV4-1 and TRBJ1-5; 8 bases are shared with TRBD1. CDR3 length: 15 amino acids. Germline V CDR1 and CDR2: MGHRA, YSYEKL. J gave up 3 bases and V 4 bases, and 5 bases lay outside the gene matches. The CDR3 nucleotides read TGCGCCAGCAGCCGTCAGACAGGGGTCAATCAGCCCCAGCATTTT. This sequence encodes CASSRQTGVNQPQHF.

CDR3: CATSRDGTGGYQPQHF. In nucleotides, the CDR3 is TGTGCCACCAGCAGAGATGGGACAGGGGGCTATCAGCCCCAGCATTTT. The chain carries TRBV15 and TRBJ1-5, with TRBD1 matching 12 bases. The CDR3 has 16 residues. Germline assignment: CDR1 LNHNV and CDR2 YYDKDF (reference sequence). The J segment lost 5 bases and the V segment lost 0 bases, leaving 2 bases of the junction unmatched.

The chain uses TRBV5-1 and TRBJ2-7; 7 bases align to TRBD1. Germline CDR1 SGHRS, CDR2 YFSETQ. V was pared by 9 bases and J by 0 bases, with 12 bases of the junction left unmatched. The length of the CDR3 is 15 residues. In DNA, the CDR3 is TGCGCCACCAGTCCGGGACAGTCAAGCTCCTACGAGCAGTACTTC. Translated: CATSPGQSSSYEQYF.

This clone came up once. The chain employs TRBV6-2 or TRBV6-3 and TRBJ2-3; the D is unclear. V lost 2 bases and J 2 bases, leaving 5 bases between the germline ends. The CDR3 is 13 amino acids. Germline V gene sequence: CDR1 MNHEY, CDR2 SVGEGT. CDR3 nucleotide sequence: TGTGCCAGCAGTTACGTCGTCACAGATACGCAGTATTTT. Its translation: CASSYVVTDTQYF.

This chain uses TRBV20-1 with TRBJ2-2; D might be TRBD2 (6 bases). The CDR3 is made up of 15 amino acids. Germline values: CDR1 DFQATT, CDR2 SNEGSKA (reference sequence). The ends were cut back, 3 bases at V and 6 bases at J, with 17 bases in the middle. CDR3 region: CSASMGGTGSGELFF. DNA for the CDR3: TGCAGTGCTAGTATGGGCGGGACGGGTTCCGGGGAGCTGTTTTTT.

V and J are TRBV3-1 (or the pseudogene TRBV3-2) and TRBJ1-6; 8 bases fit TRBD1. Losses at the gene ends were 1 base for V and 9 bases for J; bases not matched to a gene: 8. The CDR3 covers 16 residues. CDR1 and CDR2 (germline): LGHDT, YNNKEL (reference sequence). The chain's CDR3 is CASSQGAGGLGSPLHF. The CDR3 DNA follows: TGTGCCAGCAGCCAAGGGGCAGGGGGCCTTGGTTCACCCCTCCACTTT.

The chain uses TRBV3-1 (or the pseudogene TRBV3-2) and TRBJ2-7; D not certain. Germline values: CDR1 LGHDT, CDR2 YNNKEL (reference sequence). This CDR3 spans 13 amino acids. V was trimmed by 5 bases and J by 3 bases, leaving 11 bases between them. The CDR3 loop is CASSSRRGYEQYF. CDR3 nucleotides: TGTGCCAGCAGCAGCCGGCGCGGCTACGAGCAGTACTTC.

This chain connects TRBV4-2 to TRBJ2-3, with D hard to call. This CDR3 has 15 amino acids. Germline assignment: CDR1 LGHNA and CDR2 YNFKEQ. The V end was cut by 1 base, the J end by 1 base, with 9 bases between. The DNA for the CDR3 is TGTGCCAGCAGCCAAGTCTGGGCCGGCACAGATACGCAGTATTTT. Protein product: CASSQVWAGTDTQYF.

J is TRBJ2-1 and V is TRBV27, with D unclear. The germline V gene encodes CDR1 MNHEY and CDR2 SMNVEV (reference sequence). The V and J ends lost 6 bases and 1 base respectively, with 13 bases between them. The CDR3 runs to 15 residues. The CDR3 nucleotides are TGTGCCAGCAGGATTACAGCATATTCCTACAATGAGCAGTTCTTC. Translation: CASRITAYSYNEQFF.

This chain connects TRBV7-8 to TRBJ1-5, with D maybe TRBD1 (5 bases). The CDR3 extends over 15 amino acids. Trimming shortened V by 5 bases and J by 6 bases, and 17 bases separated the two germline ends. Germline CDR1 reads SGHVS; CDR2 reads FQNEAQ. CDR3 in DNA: TGTGCCAGCAGCCAGGGTCCTTGGGAGCGTCAGCCCCAGCATTTT. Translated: CASSQGPWERQPQHF.

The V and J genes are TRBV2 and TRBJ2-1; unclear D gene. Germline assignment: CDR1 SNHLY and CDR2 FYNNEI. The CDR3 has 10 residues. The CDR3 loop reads CADGHNEQFF. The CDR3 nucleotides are TGTGCGGACGGTCACAATGAGCAGTTCTTC.

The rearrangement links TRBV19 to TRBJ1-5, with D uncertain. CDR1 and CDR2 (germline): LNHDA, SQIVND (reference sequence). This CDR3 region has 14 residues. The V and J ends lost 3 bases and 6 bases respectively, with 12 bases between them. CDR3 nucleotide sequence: TGTGCCAGTAGTATTTCCCTCGGTGGTCAGCCCCAGCATTTT. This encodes CASSISLGGQPQHF.

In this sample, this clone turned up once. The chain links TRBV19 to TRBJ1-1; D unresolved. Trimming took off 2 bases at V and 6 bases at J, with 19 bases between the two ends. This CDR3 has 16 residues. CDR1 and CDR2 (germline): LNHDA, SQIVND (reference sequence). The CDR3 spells CASSIRPRVVLAEAFF. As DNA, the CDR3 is TGTGCCAGTAGTATACGACCAAGGGTTGTTCTTGCTGAAGCTTTCTTT.

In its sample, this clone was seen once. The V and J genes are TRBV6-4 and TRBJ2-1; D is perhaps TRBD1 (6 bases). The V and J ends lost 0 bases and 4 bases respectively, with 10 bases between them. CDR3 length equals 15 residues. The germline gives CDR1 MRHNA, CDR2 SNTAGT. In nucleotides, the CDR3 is TGTGCCAGCAGTGACTCGGGGGCCTCTTACAATGAGCAGTTCTTC. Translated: CASSDSGASYNEQFF.

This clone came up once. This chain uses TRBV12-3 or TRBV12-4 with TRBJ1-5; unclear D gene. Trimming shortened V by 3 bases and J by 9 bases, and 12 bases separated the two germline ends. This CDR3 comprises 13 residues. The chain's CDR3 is CASSLVGEGPQHF. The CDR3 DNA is TGTGCCAGCAGTTTGGTGGGCGAGGGGCCCCAGCATTTT.

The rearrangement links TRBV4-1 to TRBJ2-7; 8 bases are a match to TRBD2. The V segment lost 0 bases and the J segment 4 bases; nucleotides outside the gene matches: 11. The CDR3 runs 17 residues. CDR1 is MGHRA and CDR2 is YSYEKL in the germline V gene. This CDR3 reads CASSQDLRASGPYEQYF. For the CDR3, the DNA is TGCGCCAGCAGCCAAGATCTTAGGGCTAGCGGGCCTTACGAGCAGTACTTC.

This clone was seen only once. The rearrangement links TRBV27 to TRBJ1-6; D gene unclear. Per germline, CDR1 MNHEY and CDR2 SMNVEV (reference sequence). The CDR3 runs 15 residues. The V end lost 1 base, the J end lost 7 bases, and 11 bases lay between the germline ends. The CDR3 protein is CASSLFGLGNSPLHF. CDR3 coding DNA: TGTGCCAGCAGTTTATTCGGACTCGGAAATTCACCCCTCCACTTT.

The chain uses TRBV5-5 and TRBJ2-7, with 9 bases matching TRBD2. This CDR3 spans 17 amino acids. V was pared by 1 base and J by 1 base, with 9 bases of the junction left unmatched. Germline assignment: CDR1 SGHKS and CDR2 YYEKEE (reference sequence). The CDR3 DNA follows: TGTGCCAGCAGCTTGTTTGACGCGCGGGAGGGATCCTACGAGCAGTACTTC. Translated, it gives CASSLFDAREGSYEQYF.

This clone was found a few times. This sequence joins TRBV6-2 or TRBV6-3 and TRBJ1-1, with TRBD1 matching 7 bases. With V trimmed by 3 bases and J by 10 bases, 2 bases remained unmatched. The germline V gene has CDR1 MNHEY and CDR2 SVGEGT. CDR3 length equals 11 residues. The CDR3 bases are TGTGCCAGCAGTTATCCAGGGGGAGCTTTCTTT. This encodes CASSYPGGAFF.

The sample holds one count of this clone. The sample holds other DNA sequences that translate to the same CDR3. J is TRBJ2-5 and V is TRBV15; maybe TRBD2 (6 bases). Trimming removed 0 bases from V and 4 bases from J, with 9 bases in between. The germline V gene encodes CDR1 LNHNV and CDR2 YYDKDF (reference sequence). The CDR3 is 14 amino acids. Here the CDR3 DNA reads TGTGCCACCAGCAGAGATCGGGGGTCAGAGACCCAGTACTTC. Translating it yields CATSRDRGSETQYF. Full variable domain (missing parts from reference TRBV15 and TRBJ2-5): DAMVIQNPRYQVTQFGKPVTLSCSQTLNHNVMYWYQQKSSQAPKLLFHYYDKDFNNEADTPDNFQSRRPNTSFCFLDIRSPGLGDTAMYLCATSRDRGSETQYFGPGTRLLVL.

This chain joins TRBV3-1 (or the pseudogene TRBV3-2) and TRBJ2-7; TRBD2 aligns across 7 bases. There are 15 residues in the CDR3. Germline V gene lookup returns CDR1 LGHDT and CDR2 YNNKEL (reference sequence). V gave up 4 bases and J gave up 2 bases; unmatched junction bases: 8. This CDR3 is CASSPPQSGAYEQYF. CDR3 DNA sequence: TGTGCCAGCAGCCCACCCCAGAGCGGGGCCTACGAGCAGTACTTC.

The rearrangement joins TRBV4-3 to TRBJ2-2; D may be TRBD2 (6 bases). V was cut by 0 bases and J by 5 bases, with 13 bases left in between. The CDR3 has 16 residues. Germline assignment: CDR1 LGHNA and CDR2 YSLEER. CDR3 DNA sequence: TGCGCCAGCAGCCAAGACAGGCGGGGTGGAACCGGGGAGCTGTTTTTT. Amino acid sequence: CASSQDRRGGTGELFF.